This T cell receptor (beta chain) is from a study of molecular identifiers for immune sequencing clone quantification. The study, taken as a whole, reports: More than 99% of effector molecules, versus under 1% of naive-cell molecules, belonged to clones above 20 RNA copies. Barcode-sharing identical TCR molecules could underestimate highly expanded clone sizes.

V was trimmed by 4 bases and J by 2 bases, leaving 3 bases between them. The CDR3 spans 12 residues. With listed TCR primers and previously described methods, bulk TCR libraries were prepared. TCRdb independently ran MiXCR on the PCR reads; one entry per CDR3 protein. The data show some 35,000 distinct CDR3 sequences, with 19% seen just once and under 1.3% held by the top ten. This clonotype was found a few times. Antigen specificity is unknown. This TCR derives from a human donor in good health. Some libraries in this study had Jurkat cell RNA spiked in. Sequencing used naive CD8+ T cells from blood, with Jurkat cell RNA spiked in. Described subset: FACS-sorted CD8+CD4-CCR7+CD45RA+ naive T cells. The rearrangement uses TRBV12-3 or TRBV12-4 and TRBJ2-1, with no clear D. CDR3 bases: TGTGCCAGCAGTTGGACCTACAATGAGCAGTTCTTC. This sequence encodes CASSWTYNEQFF.